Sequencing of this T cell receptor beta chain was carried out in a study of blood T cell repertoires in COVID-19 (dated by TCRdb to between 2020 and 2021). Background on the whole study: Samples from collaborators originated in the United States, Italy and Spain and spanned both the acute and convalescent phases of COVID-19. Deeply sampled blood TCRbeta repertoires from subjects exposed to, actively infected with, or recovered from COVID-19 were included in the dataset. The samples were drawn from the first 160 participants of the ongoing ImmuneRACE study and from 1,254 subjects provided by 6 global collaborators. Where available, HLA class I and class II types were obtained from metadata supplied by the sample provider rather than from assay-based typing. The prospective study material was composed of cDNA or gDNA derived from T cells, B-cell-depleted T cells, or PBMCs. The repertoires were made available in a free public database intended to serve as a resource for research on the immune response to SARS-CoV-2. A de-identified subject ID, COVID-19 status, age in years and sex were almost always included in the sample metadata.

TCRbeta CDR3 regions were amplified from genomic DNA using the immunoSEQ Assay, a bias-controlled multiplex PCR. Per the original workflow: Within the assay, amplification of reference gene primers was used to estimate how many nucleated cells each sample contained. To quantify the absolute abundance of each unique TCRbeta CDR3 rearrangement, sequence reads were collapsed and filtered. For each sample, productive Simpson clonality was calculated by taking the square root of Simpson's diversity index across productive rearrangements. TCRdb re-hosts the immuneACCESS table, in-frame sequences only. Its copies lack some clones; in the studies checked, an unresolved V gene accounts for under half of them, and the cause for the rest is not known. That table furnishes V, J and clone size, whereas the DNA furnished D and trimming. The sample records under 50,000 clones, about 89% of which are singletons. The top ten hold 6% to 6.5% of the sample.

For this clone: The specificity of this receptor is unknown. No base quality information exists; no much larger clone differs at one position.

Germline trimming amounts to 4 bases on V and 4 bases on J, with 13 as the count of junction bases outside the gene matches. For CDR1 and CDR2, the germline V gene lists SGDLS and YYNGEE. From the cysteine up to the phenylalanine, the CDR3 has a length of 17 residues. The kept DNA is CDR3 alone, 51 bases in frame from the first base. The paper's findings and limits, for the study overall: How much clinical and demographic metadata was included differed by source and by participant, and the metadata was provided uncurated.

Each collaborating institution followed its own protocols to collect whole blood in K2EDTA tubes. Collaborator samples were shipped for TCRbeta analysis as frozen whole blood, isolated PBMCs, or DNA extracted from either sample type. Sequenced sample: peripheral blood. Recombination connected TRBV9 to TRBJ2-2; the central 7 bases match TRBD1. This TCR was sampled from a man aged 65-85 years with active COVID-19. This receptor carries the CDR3 CASSPEKGTVPTGELFF. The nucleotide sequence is TGTGCCAGCAGCCCAGAGAAAGGGACAGTTCCCACCGGGGAGCTGTTTTTT.